This record looks at one T cell receptor beta chain sequence and its context. This clonotype was detected a few times. The antigen it recognizes is unknown. No base qualities exist here, and no much larger clone lies one base off it. V and J lose 6 bases and 4 bases, and a span of 15 bases separates them. There are 14 amino acids in the CDR3, from cysteine to phenylalanine inclusive. Kept here is only the CDR3 DNA, which spans 42 bases and is read in frame from base 1. This entry comes from a study of blood T cells in healthy people across ages (dated by TCRdb to about 2015). Describing the broader study: Template switching captured roughly one uniquely barcoded TCR beta cDNA molecule per two T cells in model experiments. The study measured age-related changes in TCR beta repertoire diversity using deep sequencing normalized with unique cDNA molecular identifiers. For two donors (one aged 18 to 30 and one aged 80 or older), the study analyzed two additional independent replicas of 1 million unique cDNA reads from the same blood draw. The donors were divided into four age groups: young (average around 16 years), middle-aged (approximately 41), aged (approximately 64) and long-lived (nearly 85). The paper's findings and limits, for the study overall: Compared with the aged group, more naive CD4+ T cells, fewer expanded clones and increased TCR diversity were shown by the long-lived group, suggesting age selection. Conclusive comparison of naive and antigen-experienced compartments was prevented by the profiling of bulk unsorted PBMCs. Observed TCR beta diversity per million T cells fell roughly linearly with age, and a significant reduction was already apparent by age roughly 40. The percentage of naive T cells measured by flow cytometry correlated strongly with observed TCR beta diversity. Total diversity estimates from one million sequenced T cells were considered lower bounds and underestimates. Because the CMV infection status of the donors was unknown, age-related changes in expanded clonotypes may potentially have been confounded.

Systemically healthy Caucasian individuals from Russia, 39 in total and aged about 6 to 90 years, were included as donors. Each donor gave 8 to 10 milliliters of peripheral blood, drawn into EDTA-treated Vacutainer tubes. Ficoll-Paque density-gradient centrifugation was used to isolate PBMCs, with at least 6 million per sample. Total RNA, at least 6 micrograms per sample, was extracted from PBMCs with Trizol reagent. Naive CD45RAhigh/CD27high T cell percentages were measured by flow cytometry on a PBMC aliquot from every donor. The library was generated by 5' RACE. Instrument on record: Illumina HiSeq 2500. A second about 7 to 12 cycle PCR used a sample-barcoded 5' primer and a J-beta primer mix. A unique molecular identifier was introduced onto each TCR beta cDNA molecule by a template-switch 5' adaptor carrying 12 random nucleotides. At least 2.5 million CDR3-containing paired-end reads were obtained from each sample. The Mint cDNA synthesis kit, primed by a TRBC-specific oligonucleotide, was used to synthesize first-strand cDNA from all RNA. Following uracil-DNA glycosylase treatment, all cDNA underwent a first 18-cycle PCR with the universal primers M1SS and BC2_uni_R. On the study's bioinformatics: For normalization, 1 million high-quality reads, each with a distinct molecular identifier, were randomly selected from each sample. Reads sharing molecular identifiers were discarded rather than binned into consensus sequences. CDR3 identification, clonotype clustering and error correction used MiTCR with a Q25 quality threshold and the strictest error-elimination algorithm. A nonparametric unseen species model with Euler transformation was used to estimate lower-bound total TCR beta diversity. TCRdb applied fastp at Q25 and MiXCR to the public reads, then kept only in-frame beta chains. One record per CDR3 amino acid sequence lists the most common genes and DNA. The V and J calls come from TCRdb's annotation, not from the publication. The sample table lists fewer than 1,200,000 distinct CDR3 sequences, 20% to 25% of them with a count of one. Around 0.75% of the sample comes from the top ten.

Separately, the same data were catalogued under a study of T cells of mothers and their children. Taken from the second paper: Nine systemically healthy Caucasian individuals, comprising three mothers and their six children, were included as donors. cDNA synthesis consumed the entire amount of extracted RNA, loaded at 1.5 ug RNA in each 15 ul reaction. In the second PCR, sample barcodes and 2-4 random nucleotides were introduced via the M1S primer. Over 10 million TCR beta CDR3 reads came from each mother, compared with around 3 million reads from each child. In both related and unrelated pairs, thymic selection shapes the output of TCR recombination in a similar way, with inherited differences having only a minor effect. Normalized repertoire overlap was always slightly but never significantly higher in related than unrelated mother-child pairs. No persistent microchimeric T cell clones were found, with a detection sensitivity of approximately 95 clones per million clonotypes. Deep NGS was used in the study to compare the TCR beta repertoires of mothers and children and to look for features that separate related mother-child pairs from unrelated individuals. Mothers averaged approximately 41 +/- 4 years of age and children averaged about 10 +/- 4 years. After adapter ligation was performed with NEBNext reagents, the libraries were sequenced on an Illumina HiSeq 2000 with 100+100 nt paired-end reads. To prevent cross-contamination, the mother and child libraries were prepared one month apart and sequenced in separate runs. For each donor, between roughly 450,000 and 2,100,000 distinct TCR beta clonotypes were identified. Naive TCR beta clonotypes were estimated from low-frequency clonotypes matched to each donor's FACS-determined naive share, without sorting.

This chain joins TRBV12-3 or TRBV12-4 to TRBJ2-5; the D gene assignment is ambiguous. The origin of this receptor is a girl aged 2-10 years in good health. The sequenced sample was blood. The sequenced DNA: TGTGCCAGCAGCCCCCGGATCACCTTAGAGACCCAGTACTTC. Translated, this gives CASSPRITLETQYF.